A single sample is the source of the 24 T cell receptor beta chains below, sequenced in a study of follicular helper T cells after annual influenza vaccination. Profiled with immunoSEQ multiplex PCR; TCRdb holds only in-frame clones, not every one. The sample contains roughly 7,000 clones, 75% to 90% of which appear only once. Time point denoted: 2015-2016 season, 7 days after influenza vaccination. The specimen comprised CXCR5- memory CD4+ T cells sorted from blood, sampled 7 days after influenza vaccination. These receptors all stem from an adult who received the influenza vaccine.

This rearrangement joins TRBV9 to TRBJ2-3; 7 bases line up with TRBD2. With V trimmed by 6 bases and J by 3 bases, 10 bases remained unmatched. Germline-derived CDR1 and CDR2 are SGDLS and YYNGEE. The CDR3 totals 15 residues. DNA of the CDR3: TGTGCCAGCACCGTGGCGGGGGTAGGAACAGATACGCAGTATTTT. It yields the protein CASTVAGVGTDTQYF.

The CDR3 DNA follows: TGCGCCAGCAGCCAAGACGGCTTCCGGGAGACCCAGTACTTC. Protein sequence: CASSQDGFRETQYF. The genes are TRBV4-3 and TRBJ2-5; D is uncertain. Trimming left V 0 bases short and J 5 bases short, with 10 bases between. This CDR3 comprises 14 residues. CDR1 is LGHNA and CDR2 is YSLEER in the germline V gene.

The genes are TRBV5-5 and TRBJ2-5; 8 bases match TRBD2. The germline V gene has CDR1 SGHKS and CDR2 YYEKEE (reference sequence). The CDR3 sequence is 14 residues long. Losses at the gene ends were 3 bases for V and 5 bases for J; bases not matched to a gene: 6. DNA for the CDR3: TGTGCCAGCAGCTCTTTTAGCGGGGCGGAGACCCAGTACTTC. This gives the protein CASSSFSGAETQYF.

The V gene is TRBV18, the J gene TRBJ2-3, with TRBD1 matching over 8 bases. Germline-derived CDR1 and CDR2 are KGHSH and LQKENI. The CDR3 is 14 amino acids. V trimming: 3 bases; J trimming: 3 bases; junction bases outside the gene matches: 2. In DNA form, the CDR3 reads TGTGCCAGCTCACCCAGACAGGGGACAGATACGCAGTATTTT. It translates to CASSPRQGTDTQYF.

CDR3 sequence reads: CASSQDFGGWGIVNTEAFF. The DNA of the CDR3 is TGCGCCAGCAGCCAAGATTTCGGGGGATGGGGGATTGTGAACACTGAAGCTTTCTTT. The chain has TRBV4-3 and TRBJ1-1, with D perhaps matching TRBD1 (5 bases). The CDR3 runs to 19 residues. Germline CDR1 and CDR2: LGHNA and YSLEER. With 0 bases removed from V and 0 bases from J, the gap between germline ends came to 20 bases.

The chain recombines TRBV19 with TRBJ2-2, with 9 nucleotides matching TRBD1. The germline CDR1 and CDR2 sequences are LNHDA and SQIVND (reference sequence). The CDR3 totals 15 residues. V lost 4 bases, J lost 4 bases, and 4 bases stayed unmatched. The CDR3 loop is CASSKQGAGTGELFF. Here the CDR3 DNA reads TGTGCCAGTAGTAAACAGGGGGCGGGCACCGGGGAGCTGTTTTTT.

The chain uses TRBV5-1 and TRBJ2-3, with D perhaps assigned TRBD1 or TRBD2 (5 bases each). The length of the CDR3 is 15 residues. Germline values: CDR1 SGHRS, CDR2 YFSETQ. V was shortened by 3 bases and J by 4 bases, with 15 bases between the two germline ends. Written as DNA, the CDR3 is TGCGCCAGCAGCTCCGGGACGGGCATGGCAGATACGCAGTATTTT. It codes for CASSSGTGMADTQYF.

This sequence joins TRBV7-9 and TRBJ2-3; no definite D call. The length of the CDR3 is 12 residues. In germline, CDR1 is SEHNR, CDR2 FQNEAQ (reference sequence). The V end lost 5 bases, the J end lost 1 base, and 4 bases lay between the germline ends. This chain's CDR3 is CASSPGTDTQYF. As DNA, the CDR3 is TGTGCCAGCAGCCCCGGCACAGATACGCAGTATTTT.

The chain is built from TRBV5-4 and TRBJ2-7, with 9 bases fitting TRBD1. The germline V gene encodes CDR1 SGHNT and CDR2 YYREEE (reference sequence). The length of the CDR3 is 15 residues. J was trimmed by 2 bases and V by 3 bases; bases with no gene match: 6. CDR3 nucleotide sequence: TGTGCCAGCAGCTCCGGGACAGGGAACCCCTACGAGCAGTACTTC. This encodes CASSSGTGNPYEQYF.

The chain carries TRBV27 and TRBJ2-2; D may match TRBD1 or TRBD2 (5 bases each). The germline gives CDR1 MNHEY, CDR2 SMNVEV (reference sequence). The CDR3 loop spans 16 amino acids. V was clipped by 4 bases and J by 3 bases, with 15 bases between them. The CDR3 sequence is CASSSTDWDDTGELFF. CDR3 in DNA: TGTGCCAGCAGTTCCACCGACTGGGACGACACCGGGGAGCTGTTTTTT.

The CDR3 loop is CASSPPGDRGGYTF. The CDR3 nucleotides are TGTGCCAGCTCACCACCCGGGGACAGGGGTGGCTACACCTTC. The chain recombines TRBV18 with TRBJ1-2; TRBD1 matches at 10 bases. Germline lookup yields CDR1 KGHSH and CDR2 LQKENI. Germline trimming cut 0 bases from V and 7 bases from J; bases unmatched to any gene: 2. The CDR3 covers 14 residues.

The rearrangement joins TRBV6-4 to TRBJ1-5, with D possibly being TRBD1 (5 bases). CDR3 length: 14 residues. CDR1 and CDR2 from the germline V gene are MRHNA and SNTAGT. V lost 6 bases and J lost 7, with 16 bases in between. Here the CDR3 DNA reads TGTGCCAGCAGCCTCAGGGAGGGTGAGCAGCCCCAGCATTTT. It yields the protein CASSLREGEQPQHF.

This clone is a singleton in its sample. The V call is TRBV14, the J call TRBJ2-1; 7 nucleotides align to TRBD1. J lost 0 bases, V lost 4 bases, and 6 bases had no gene match. Germline CDR1 reads SGHDN; CDR2 reads FVKESK. The CDR3 runs 16 residues. CDR3 DNA: TGTGCCAGCAGCCCCAGGACAGGAAGCTCCTACAATGAGCAGTTCTTC. Protein: CASSPRTGSSYNEQFF.

The chain is built from TRBV14 and TRBJ1-6; D remains unclear. Between the trimmed V and J ends, which lost 2 bases and 6 bases, there was a span of 8 bases. Germline V gene lookup returns CDR1 SGHDN and CDR2 FVKESK. This CDR3 has 14 amino acids. The CDR3 region has the DNA TGTGCCAGCAGCCAATGGACGGTTAATTCACCCCTCCACTTT. This sequence encodes CASSQWTVNSPLHF.

This chain links TRBV9 with TRBJ2-2; D may be TRBD1 (6 bases). The length of the CDR3 is 16 residues. V was shortened by 4 bases and J by 4 bases, with 17 bases between the two germline ends. Germline V lookup: CDR1 SGDLS, CDR2 YYNGEE. Here the CDR3 reads CASSRTDRSSTGELFF. The CDR3 DNA sequence: TGTGCCAGCAGCAGAACAGACAGGTCGTCCACCGGGGAGCTGTTTTTT.

The gene calls are TRBV5-4 and TRBJ1-4, with a tentative D call TRBD1 (5 bases). The germline V gene has CDR1 SGHNT and CDR2 YYREEE (reference sequence). The V end lost 2 bases, the J end lost 8 bases, and 13 bases lay between the germline ends. The length of the CDR3 is 14 residues. The CDR3 coding sequence is TGTGCCAGCAGCTTTGGACAAAGCAGCGAAAAACTGTTTTTT. As protein: CASSFGQSSEKLFF.

This rearrangement joins TRBV7-3 to TRBJ1-2; a possible D gene is TRBD1 (6 bases). Germline assignment: CDR1 SGHTA and CDR2 FQGTGA. The CDR3 length is 13 residues. Trimming took 5 bases from V and 5 from J, leaving 12 bases between them. CDR3 bases: TGTGCCAGCAGCGAACAGGGAGGGTATGGCTACACCTTC. Residues: CASSEQGGYGYTF.

This clone was found a few times. CDR3 nucleotides: TGTGCCAGCACCCGGGCTGGGGGGACGAACACTGAAGCTTTCTTT. Residues: CASTRAGGTNTEAFF. The V gene is TRBV2, the J gene TRBJ1-1, with TRBD1 as a possible D gene (5 bases). Trimming stripped 7 bases from V and 1 base from J, with 16 bases between. CDR3 length: 15 amino acids. Germline V gene sequence: CDR1 SNHLY, CDR2 FYNNEI.

This clone showed up just once. V and J are TRBV7-2 and TRBJ1-2; 8 positions match TRBD1. The junction had 3 bases not matched to a gene; V was cut back by 5 bases and J by 4 bases. The CDR3 is 13 residues long. Germline V lookup: CDR1 SGHTA, CDR2 FQGNSA. As DNA, the CDR3 is TGTGCCAGCAGCGCCGGGACAGGCTATGGCTACACCTTC. Amino acids: CASSAGTGYGYTF.

The CDR3 protein is CASNPRPGTPNTEAFF. CDR3 DNA sequence: TGTGCCAGCAACCCCCGTCCCGGGACCCCGAACACTGAAGCTTTCTTT. V is TRBV5-4 and J is TRBJ1-1; possibly TRBD1 for D (5 bases). V dropped 6 bases and J dropped 1 base, with 19 bases sitting between them. There are 16 residues in the CDR3. CDR1 is SGHNT, CDR2 YYREEE, per germline (reference sequence). Filled out from reference TRBV5-4 and TRBJ1-1, the complete variable domain reads ETGVTQSPTHLIKTRGQQVTLRCSSQSGHNTVSWYQQALGQGPQFIFQYYREEENGRGNFPPRFSGLQFPNYSSELNVNALELDDSALYLCASNPRPGTPNTEAFFGQGTRLTVV.

V usage is TRBV21-1 and J usage is TRBJ2-5; the table's D call TRBD2 went unverified against the DNA. TRBV21-1 is reported as a pseudogene. The CDR3 is made up of 11 amino acids. CDR3 bases: TGTGCCAGCAGATCCGGTGAGACCCAGTACTTC. It is translated as CASRSGETQYF.

The chain recombines TRBV6-1 with TRBJ2-2; D is undetermined. V was pared by 2 bases and J by 3 bases, with 4 bases between. CDR3 length: 13 residues. Per germline, CDR1 MNHNS and CDR2 SASEGT. The CDR3 sequence: CASSERYTGELFF. In DNA, the CDR3 is TGTGCCAGCAGTGAAAGGTACACCGGGGAGCTGTTTTTT.

This rearrangement joins TRBV5-6 to TRBJ1-5, with 7 nucleotides matching TRBD1. Trimming cost V 2 bases and J 3 bases; bases outside gene matches: 5. Germline V CDR1 and CDR2: SGHDT, YYEEEE. The CDR3 is 15 amino acids. The CDR3 nucleotides read TGTGCCAGCAGCTTTGGAACAGGGGTCAATCAGCCCCAGCATTTT. This encodes CASSFGTGVNQPQHF.

The chain combines TRBV19 with TRBJ2-2; no reliable D call. This CDR3 has 13 residues. The V end was cut by 8 bases, the J end by 1 base, with 8 bases between. The germline V gene has CDR1 LNHDA and CDR2 SQIVND (reference sequence). The CDR3 here is CASFQENTGELFF. Here the CDR3 DNA reads TGTGCCAGTTTCCAAGAGAACACCGGGGAGCTGTTTTTT.